The 29 T cell receptor beta chains in this list originate from one sample, sequenced in a study of regulatory T cells in long-lasting Graves disease. In building TCR beta libraries, iRepertoire HTBI primers were used together with Arm-PCR of CDR3 regions. TCRdb processed the multiplex PCR reads anew with MiXCR; each CDR3 protein has one entry. The repertoire holds around 400,000 distinct CDR3 sequences, with about a quarter as singletons. Time point here: persistent/refractory GD, antithyroid drugs over 5 years with positive TRAb. PBMC RNA served as the TCR library source. Sequencing used peripheral blood mononuclear cells (PBMCs), obtained when the disease was refractory, from a patient treated with antithyroid drugs. All receptors come from a female donor with Graves disease.

The chain couples TRBV4-2 to TRBJ2-4, with 12 bases matching TRBD2. The germline V gene encodes CDR1 LGHNA and CDR2 YNFKEQ. Trimming took 0 bases from V and 5 from J; bases not matched to a gene: 2. This CDR3 region has 16 residues. The CDR3 spells CASSQELAGGQNIQYF. CDR3 nucleotides: TGTGCCAGCAGCCAAGAACTAGCGGGAGGACAAAACATTCAGTACTTC.

This clonotype was observed a few times. CDR3 protein: CASSQGTLETQYF. The CDR3 bases are TGTGCCAGCAGCCAGGGGACTCTAGAGACCCAGTACTTC. The V and J genes are TRBV7-2 and TRBJ2-5; the D call may be TRBD1 or TRBD2 (6 bases each). Germline V CDR1 and CDR2: SGHTA, FQGNSA. Trimming removed 5 bases from V and 4 bases from J, with 11 bases in between. The CDR3 loop spans 13 amino acids.

This clonotype was detected only a few times. This rearrangement joins TRBV7-9 to TRBJ2-7; D may be TRBD2 (8 bases). CDR3 size: 17 residues. Germline V gene data show CDR1 as SEHNR and CDR2 as FQNEAQ (reference sequence). V shed 5 bases and J shed 0 bases, with 20 bases lying between them. DNA of the CDR3: TGTGCCAGCAGCCACATAGCGGGACAGCTAAACTCCTACGAGCAGTACTTC. Amino acids: CASSHIAGQLNSYEQYF.

Comments on this clonotype: One junction end does not reproduce the germline sequence, and a read error may be involved. V and J are TRBV29-1 and TRBJ2-7; perhaps D is TRBD1 or TRBD2 (5 bases each). CDR1 and CDR2 from the germline V gene are SQVTM and ANQGSEA. This CDR3 has 12 residues. The CDR3 DNA reads TGCAGCATTGAGGGGAGAGACTACGAGCAGTACTTC. Its translation: CSIEGRDYEQYF.

This clonotype was seen more than once but under ten times. V gene TRBV2 combines with J gene TRBJ2-1; no clear D. The CDR3 loop spans 14 amino acids. Trimming left V 4 bases short and J 2 bases short, with 9 bases between. Germline-derived CDR1 and CDR2 are SNHLY and FYNNEI. The CDR3 region has the DNA TGTGCCAGCAGTGCAAGCAGCACCTACAATGAGCAGTTCTTC. Translated, it gives CASSASSTYNEQFF. Full variable domain (missing parts from reference TRBV2 and TRBJ2-1): EPEVTQTPSHQVTQMGQEVILRCVPISNHLYFYWYRQILGQKVEFLVSFYNNEISEKSEIFDDQFSVERPDGSNFTLKIRSTKLEDSAMYFCASSASSTYNEQFFGPGTRLTVL.

The V and J genes are TRBV4-2 and TRBJ1-4, with D unclear. V shed 4 bases and J shed 7 bases, with 10 bases lying between them. This CDR3 is built from 13 residues. Per germline, CDR1 LGHNA and CDR2 YNFKEQ. The CDR3 spells CASSRDWGEKLFF. The CDR3, as DNA: TGTGCCAGCAGCCGAGATTGGGGTGAAAAACTGTTTTTT.

This sequence joins TRBV5-5 and TRBJ2-7, with TRBD2 identical over 14 bases. This CDR3 region has 17 residues. CDR1 is SGHKS and CDR2 is YYEKEE in the germline V gene (reference sequence). J lost 6 bases, V lost 4 bases, and 12 bases had no gene match. The DNA for the CDR3 is TGTGCCAGCAGCCCCGGGACTAGCGGGAGTCGGTTGATCGAGCAGTACTTC. As protein: CASSPGTSGSRLIEQYF.

The sample holds many counts of this clonotype. This chain connects TRBV28 to TRBJ1-5, with 8 bases aligning to TRBD1. V lost 11 bases and J lost 2; bases outside the gene matches: 14. From germline, CDR1 is MDHEN and CDR2 SYDVKM. CDR3 length: 16 amino acids. The CDR3: CASWTGSLIGNQPQHF. The CDR3 DNA sequence: TGTGCCTCCTGGACAGGGTCCTTGATTGGCAATCAGCCCCAGCATTTT. The full variable domain, rest sourced from reference TRBV28 and TRBJ1-5, is DVKVTQSSRYLVKRTGEKVFLECVQDMDHENMFWYRQDPGLGLRLIYFSYDVKMKEKGDIPEGYSVSREKKERFSLILESASTNQTSMYLCASWTGSLIGNQPQHFGDGTRLSIL.

This clonotype was found a few times. V is TRBV9 and J is TRBJ2-2; D possibly corresponds to TRBD1 (5 bases). V was clipped by 4 bases and J by 6 bases, with 13 bases between them. The V gene's germline CDR1 is SGDLS and CDR2 YYNGEE. This CDR3 is 14 amino acids long. This CDR3 reads CASSPYLGPGELFF. The CDR3 DNA is TGTGCCAGCAGCCCCTATTTGGGGCCCGGGGAGCTGTTTTTT.

The chain carries TRBV11-2 and TRBJ1-3, with D unresolved. V was shortened by 4 bases and J by 4 bases, with 5 bases between the two germline ends. Germline loops: CDR1 SGHAT, CDR2 FQNNGV. This CDR3 contains 12 residues. CDR3 amino acids: CASSSGGNTIYF. The CDR3 region has the DNA TGTGCCAGCAGCTCGGGAGGAAACACCATATATTTT.

V usage is TRBV5-5 and J usage is TRBJ2-1; D possibly uses TRBD1 or TRBD2 (7 bases each). The CDR3 loop spans 15 amino acids. The germline V and J ends were trimmed by 4 bases and 5 bases, with 16 bases remaining between them. Germline V gene lookup returns CDR1 SGHKS and CDR2 YYEKEE (reference sequence). CDR3 in DNA: TGTGCCAGCAGCCAGGGGGGAGGGGCGCACAATGAGCAGTTCTTC. Its translation is CASSQGGGAHNEQFF.

This clonotype appeared a single time. Just one base apart from a much larger clone, this may be a read error. The V call is TRBV7-8, the J call TRBJ1-4; D unresolved. This CDR3 spans 15 amino acids. CDR1 SGHVS and CDR2 FQNEAQ come from the germline V gene. The CDR3 bases are TGTGCCAGCAGCCGAAACAAGGCAACTAATGAAAAACTGTCTTTT. As protein: CASSRNKATNEKLSF. The full variable domain, in which reference TRBV7-8 and TRBJ1-4 provide the parts outside the CDR3, is GAGVSQSPRYKVAKRGQDVALRCDPISGHVSLFWYQQALGQGPEFLTYFQNEAQLDKSGLPSDRFFAERPEGSVSTLKIQRTQQEDSAVYLCASSRNKATNEKLSFGSGTQLSVL.

The chain is built from TRBV7-8 and TRBJ2-7, with D possibly matching TRBD2 (7 bases). V lost 5 bases and J lost 4, with 15 bases in between. The CDR3 consists of 14 residues. Germline V lookup: CDR1 SGHVS, CDR2 FQNEAQ. Here the CDR3 reads CASSRTRGAYEQYF. The CDR3 bases are TGTGCCAGCAGCAGGACTAGGGGGGCATACGAGCAGTACTTC. Full variable domain (rest looked up from reference TRBV7-8 and TRBJ2-7): GAGVSQSPRYKVAKRGQDVALRCDPISGHVSLFWYQQALGQGPEFLTYFQNEAQLDKSGLPSDRFFAERPEGSVSTLKIQRTQQEDSAVYLCASSRTRGAYEQYFGPGTRLTVT.

The chain joins TRBV27 to TRBJ2-3; tentative D call: TRBD2 (5 bases). The ends were cut back, 2 bases at V and 1 base at J, with 10 bases in the middle. This CDR3 contains 15 residues. The germline gives CDR1 MNHEY, CDR2 SMNVEV (reference sequence). The CDR3 coding sequence is TGTGCCAGCAGTTTAAACGGGATCCGCACAGATACGCAGTATTTT. This codes for CASSLNGIRTDTQYF.

Only a few counts were recorded for this clonotype. The chain links TRBV14 to TRBJ2-2, with D hard to call. CDR1 and CDR2 from the germline V gene are SGHDN and FVKESK. This CDR3 has 17 amino acids. V lost 0 bases, J lost 3 bases, and 14 bases lay in between. CDR3 in DNA: TGTGCCAGCAGCCAAGAGTTTGAGGCAGACTACACCGGGGAGCTGTTTTTT. Amino acid sequence: CASSQEFEADYTGELFF.

This clonotype was recorded a few times. The chain employs TRBV30 and TRBJ1-3; D call uncertain. V was shortened by 1 base and J by 0 bases, with 7 bases between the two germline ends. Germline CDR1 and CDR2: GTSNPN and SVGIG (reference sequence). The CDR3 is 14 amino acids. The CDR3 region is CAWSGPVSGNTIYF. Here the CDR3 DNA reads TGTGCCTGGAGTGGACCTGTCTCTGGAAACACCATATATTTT. Looking up the rest from reference TRBV30 and TRBJ1-3 gives the full variable domain: SQTIHQWPATLVQPVGSPLSLECTVEGTSNPNLYWYRQAAGRGLQLLFYSVGIGQISSEVPQNLSASRPQDRQFILSSKKLLLSDSGFYLCAWSGPVSGNTIYFGEGSWLTVV.

The rearrangement links TRBV10-3 to TRBJ2-7, with TRBD1 matching 9 bases. With 3 bases clipped from V and 4 bases from J, the junction kept 4 bases outside the gene matches. Germline V gene data show CDR1 as ENHRY and CDR2 as SYGVKD. The CDR3 covers 14 residues. The CDR3 nucleotides are TGTGCCATCAGTGACAAGGGACAGGGATACGAGCAGTACTTC. This sequence encodes CAISDKGQGYEQYF.

With regard to this clonotype: It may be a read error: a sequence one base away is much more abundant. This sequence joins TRBV7-9 and TRBJ2-5, with D tentatively TRBD2 (5 bases). Trimming shortened V by 5 bases and J by 5 bases, and 21 bases separated the two germline ends. This CDR3 region has 16 residues. CDR1 is SEHNR and CDR2 is FQNEAQ in the germline V gene (reference sequence). In nucleotides, the CDR3 is TGTGCCAGCAGCAAGCCCAGGAACGGGAAGGTTGAGACCCAGTACTTC. It specifies CASSKPRNGKVETQYF.

This clonotype was seen ten or more times. This chain joins TRBV2 and TRBJ2-7; D tentatively fits TRBD1 or TRBD2 (5 bases each). Germline CDR1 and CDR2: SNHLY and FYNNEI. The V end was cut by 3 bases, the J end by 3 bases, with 24 bases between. CDR3 length: 18 residues. CDR3 sequence: CASSDVGDRTQLIYEQYF. The CDR3 DNA follows: TGTGCCAGCAGTGATGTGGGGGACCGCACTCAACTTATCTACGAGCAGTACTTC.

Concerning this clonotype itself: One end of the junction fails to match germline, which may point to a read error. The chain is built from TRBV27 and TRBJ2-7, with D perhaps matching TRBD1 (6 bases). Germline assignment: CDR1 MNHEY and CDR2 SMNVEV (reference sequence). There are 13 residues in the CDR3. The CDR3 DNA reads TGTGCCAGCAGACAGGGCACCGGCTACAAGCAGTACTTC. Amino acids: CASRQGTGYKQYF.

The rearrangement joins TRBV29-1 to TRBJ1-1; TRBD1 might be the D (5 bases). The CDR3 is 12 amino acids. Looked up from germline, CDR1 is SQVTM and CDR2 is ANQGSEA. Between the trimmed V and J ends, which lost 4 bases and 7 bases, there was a span of 13 bases. CDR3 DNA sequence: TGCAGCGTTGCTCGTCGGGGGGGTGAAGCTTTCTTT. Translated, it gives CSVARRGGEAFF. Drawing the rest from reference TRBV29-1 and TRBJ1-1, the complete variable domain is SAVISQKPSRDICQRGTSLTIQCQVDSQVTMMFWYRQQPGQSLTLIATANQGSEATYESGFVIDKFPISRPNLTFSTLTVSNMSPEDSSIYLCSVARRGGEAFFGQGTRLTVV.

The CDR3 DNA follows: TGTGCCAGCAGTTACGGGACAGGGAGCTACAATGAGCAGTTCTTC. This sequence encodes CASSYGTGSYNEQFF. The rearrangement uses TRBV6-9 and TRBJ2-1; 9 bases fit TRBD1. The germline CDR1 and CDR2 sequences are MNHGY and SVAAGI. The CDR3 totals 15 residues. The V gene end was trimmed by 3 bases and the J gene end by 3 bases; junction bases not matched to a gene: 3.

The chain recombines TRBV10-3 with TRBJ1-1, with D possibly matching TRBD1 (6 bases). This CDR3 spans 16 amino acids. V lost 5 bases and J lost 4, with 20 bases in between. Germline CDR1 reads ENHRY; CDR2 reads SYGVKD. CDR3 sequence reads: CAISKKGGSGATEAFF. As DNA, the CDR3 is TGTGCCATCAGTAAAAAGGGGGGAAGTGGAGCCACTGAAGCTTTCTTT.

This sequence joins TRBV7-2 and TRBJ1-4; tentatively, D is TRBD1 (5 bases). Trimming left V 1 base short and J 11 bases short, with 17 bases between. Germline CDR1 reads SGHTA; CDR2 reads FQGNSA. This CDR3 contains 15 residues. The CDR3 protein is CASSLVQGAAHKLFF. The CDR3 DNA follows: TGTGCCAGCAGCTTAGTGCAGGGCGCGGCCCACAAACTGTTTTTT.

This clonotype was counted ten times or more. CDR3 in DNA: TGTGCCAGCAGTTTCTCCCGGAGCGAAAACACCATATATTTT. This codes for CASSFSRSENTIYF. This chain links TRBV28 with TRBJ1-3; no clear D gene. The CDR3 loop spans 14 amino acids. Germline V CDR1 and CDR2: MDHEN, SYDVKM. The V and J ends lost 3 bases and 6 bases respectively, with 12 bases between them.

Turning to this clonotype: A junction boundary mismatches the germline segment, possibly from a read error. V usage is TRBV2 and J usage is TRBJ1-6; TRBD1 aligns across 7 bases. CDR1 is SNHLY, CDR2 FYNNEI, per germline. The CDR3 is made up of 15 amino acids. The CDR3 region is CARQTGSSYNPPLHF. CDR3 DNA: TGTGCCCGCCAGACAGGGAGCTCCTATAATCCACCCCTCCACTTT.

Worth noting for this clonotype: Given the absence of the conserved phenylalanine or tryptophan at the CDR3 end, a read error is likely. This sequence joins TRBV11-2 and TRBJ1-1, with D possibly TRBD1 on 5 matching bases. In germline, CDR1 is SGHAT, CDR2 FQNNGV. The CDR3 has 12 amino acids. V lost 5 bases to trimming and J lost 11 bases, with 15 bases between them. In DNA, the CDR3 is TGTGCCAGCAGCCCAAGGGAGGGGTCGGCTTTCCTT. It yields the protein CASSPREGSAFL.

This clonotype occurred a few times. At one boundary the junction diverges from the germline segment, which might be a read error. The chain joins TRBV6-5 to TRBJ2-1, with D perhaps assigned TRBD1 or TRBD2 (6 bases each). The CDR3 totals 17 residues. Germline V gene sequence: CDR1 MNHEY, CDR2 SVGAGI. In DNA, the CDR3 is TGTGTCAGCAGTTATCGATCGGGGGCGGGCTCCTACAATGAGCAGTTCTTC. It is translated as CVSSYRSGAGSYNEQFF.

The rearrangement links TRBV18 to TRBJ2-7; 11 bases map to TRBD1. Germline lookup yields CDR1 KGHSH and CDR2 LQKENI. Germline trimming cut 2 bases from V and 4 bases from J; bases unmatched to any gene: 10. There are 17 residues in the CDR3. The CDR3 DNA reads TGTGCCAGCTCACCATTTCTTCGGACAGGGGGCGCGTACGAGCAGTACTTC. Amino acid sequence: CASSPFLRTGGAYEQYF.